One and the same sample provided the 12 T cell receptor beta chains below, sequenced in a study of blood T cell repertoires in COVID-19. Data came from immunoSEQ multiplex PCR; TCRdb stores just in-frame clones and leaves some out. Among approximately 240,000 clones, approximately 80% were seen once, and the ten largest hold 3% to 4%. Sequenced sample: peripheral blood. These TCRs come from a woman between 40 and 50 years old with active or convalescent COVID-19.

The chain is built from TRBV19 and TRBJ1-1, with 10 bases fitting TRBD1. CDR3 length equals 16 residues. The J segment lost 6 bases and the V segment lost 5 bases, leaving 12 bases of the junction unmatched. CDR1 and CDR2 from the germline V gene are LNHDA and SQIVND (reference sequence). The CDR3, as DNA: TGTGCCAGTAGTTCCTACCGGACAGGGGGGAAGGCTGAAGCTTTCTTT. Its protein product is CASSSYRTGGKAEAFF.

V gene TRBV28 combines with J gene TRBJ1-5; tentatively, D is TRBD1 (5 bases). This CDR3 contains 15 residues. Germline CDR1 MDHEN, CDR2 SYDVKM. V lost 2 bases, J lost 6 bases, and 14 bases lay in between. CDR3 protein: CASSLRRGWGQPQHF. The CDR3 DNA reads TGTGCCAGCAGTTTAAGAAGGGGTTGGGGTCAGCCCCAGCATTTT.

The V and J genes are TRBV11-2 and TRBJ2-7; the D is unclear. Trimming stripped 0 bases from V and 3 bases from J, with 6 bases between. Germline V gives CDR1 SGHAT, CDR2 FQNNGV. The CDR3 spans 13 residues. CDR3 sequence: CASSLDPGYEQYF. The DNA of the CDR3 is TGTGCCAGCAGCTTAGATCCCGGCTACGAGCAGTACTTC. Full variable domain (outside the CDR3, taken from reference TRBV11-2 and TRBJ2-7): EAGVAQSPRYKIIEKRQSVAFWCNPISGHATLYWYQQILGQGPKLLIQFQNNGVVDDSQLPKDRFSAERLKGVDSTLKIQPAKLEDSAVYLCASSLDPGYEQYFGPGTRLTVT.

The chain carries TRBV7-2 and TRBJ2-7; D is ambiguous. From germline, CDR1 is SGHTA and CDR2 FQGNSA. Trimming removed 5 bases from V and 9 bases from J, with 20 bases in between. The CDR3 sequence is 14 residues long. For the CDR3, the DNA is TGTGCCAGCAGCGAGGCCCATTCCCCTTCGGGGCAGTACTTC. As protein: CASSEAHSPSGQYF.

V and J are TRBV9 and TRBJ2-3; tentatively, D is TRBD2 (5 bases). The CDR3 consists of 15 residues. The V and J ends lost 4 bases and 0 bases respectively, with 12 bases between them. Germline V gene data show CDR1 as SGDLS and CDR2 as YYNGEE. This CDR3 reads CASSSSGRSTDTQYF. CDR3 in DNA: TGTGCCAGCAGCTCCAGCGGCCGTAGCACAGATACGCAGTATTTT.

This clone was detected only once. The rearrangement uses TRBV9 and TRBJ1-6; D may be TRBD1 (5 bases). V was trimmed by 4 bases and J by 6 bases, leaving 11 bases between them. The CDR3 has 14 amino acids. The germline CDR1 and CDR2 sequences are SGDLS and YYNGEE. CDR3 DNA sequence: TGTGCCAGCAGCCGCTTGGGGGGTAATTCACCCCTCCACTTT. This codes for CASSRLGGNSPLHF.

This clone turned up a few times. V usage is TRBV6-5 and J usage is TRBJ1-2; 8 nucleotides agree with TRBD1. V trimming: 6 bases; J trimming: 7 bases; junction bases outside the gene matches: 7. The CDR3 consists of 13 residues. Looked up from germline, CDR1 is MNHEY and CDR2 is SVGAGI. The DNA of the CDR3 is TGTGCCAGCAGGCAGGGGGCTGGTGGTGGCTACACCTTC. Protein sequence: CASRQGAGGGYTF.

The chain has TRBV29-1 and TRBJ1-2; TRBD1 agrees at 7 bases. The length of the CDR3 is 12 residues. Looked up from germline, CDR1 is SQVTM and CDR2 is ANQGSEA. V dropped 2 bases and J dropped 8; count of bases not matched to a gene: 5. The CDR3 protein is CSVEHRGNGYTF. The CDR3 DNA reads TGCAGCGTTGAACACAGGGGAAACGGCTACACCTTC.

The chain joins TRBV30 to TRBJ2-3; a weak D match, TRBD2 (5 bases). V shed 3 bases and J shed 1 base, with 8 bases lying between them. Germline loops: CDR1 GTSNPN, CDR2 SVGIG (reference sequence). The CDR3 is made up of 13 amino acids. The CDR3: CAWRFGGTDTQYF. CDR3 nucleotide sequence: TGTGCCTGGAGGTTCGGGGGCACAGATACGCAGTATTTT.

The chain has TRBV9 and TRBJ2-7; the match to TRBD1 covers 9 bases. Germline CDR1 is SGDLS and CDR2 is YYNGEE. V lost 3 bases, J lost 3 bases, and 4 bases stayed unmatched. This CDR3 has 14 amino acids. The CDR3 region has the DNA TGTGCCAGCAGCGCAACAGGGGGCCGCTACGAGCAGTACTTC. Translated: CASSATGGRYEQYF.

The rearrangement uses TRBV5-1 and TRBJ2-2; TRBD2 matches at 7 bases. Germline V gene lookup returns CDR1 SGHRS and CDR2 YFSETQ. The CDR3 has 15 residues. V trimming: 6 bases; J trimming: 0 bases; junction bases outside the gene matches: 5. The CDR3 reads CASNTGGSNTGELFF. In nucleotides, the CDR3 is TGCGCCAGCAATACCGGGGGGTCGAACACCGGGGAGCTGTTTTTT. The full variable domain, in which reference TRBV5-1 and TRBJ2-2 provide the parts outside the CDR3, is KAGVTQTPRYLIKTRGQQVTLSCSPISGHRSVSWYQQTPGQGLQFLFEYFSETQRNKGNFPGRFSGRQFSNSRSEMNVSTLELGDSALYLCASNTGGSNTGELFFGEGSRLTVL.

V is TRBV6-4 and J is TRBJ2-2; TRBD1 is a possible D gene (5 bases). The CDR3 loop spans 15 amino acids. V was clipped by 8 bases and J by 0 bases, with 13 bases between them. Germline V gene lookup returns CDR1 MRHNA and CDR2 SNTAGT. CDR3 protein: CASRRTPSNTGELFF. CDR3 nucleotides: TGTGCCAGCCGAAGGACACCCTCGAACACCGGGGAGCTGTTTTTT.